Following are 6 T cell receptor beta chains from one sample sequenced in a study of blood T cell repertoires in COVID-19. Sequencing used immunoSEQ multiplex PCR; TCRdb keeps in-frame clones, though not all of them. The data contain 200,000 to 250,000 clones, about 87% of them singletons. The material sequenced was peripheral blood. The receptors derive from a man in his thirties or forties with COVID-19, enrolled during active disease.

With respect to this clone: This CDR3 is also generated by other DNA sequences in the sample. As DNA, the CDR3 is TGTGCCAGCAGCTTACGCGGAACTAATGAAAAACTGTTTTTT. It specifies CASSLRGTNEKLFF. The chain recombines TRBV7-2 with TRBJ1-4; D gene ambiguous. Germline V CDR1 and CDR2: SGHTA, FQGNSA. The V end was cut by 2 bases, the J end by 1 base, with 5 bases between. The CDR3 loop spans 14 amino acids.

This clone was detected a few times. The V call is TRBV6-5, the J call TRBJ2-1; 7 bases agree with TRBD1. The CDR3 sequence is 14 residues long. V lost 8 bases to trimming and J lost 0 bases; unmatched junction nucleotides: 4. The V gene's germline CDR1 is MNHEY and CDR2 SVGAGI. DNA for the CDR3: TGTGCCAGCGGGACAGCTACCTCCTACAATGAGCAGTTCTTC. As protein: CASGTATSYNEQFF.

This clone was seen once. This rearrangement joins TRBV7-3 to TRBJ2-2, with D possibly being TRBD2 (6 bases). V gave up 0 bases and J gave up 5 bases, with 10 bases separating them. The CDR3 is 15 amino acids. The germline CDR1 and CDR2 sequences are SGHTA and FQGTGA. In nucleotides, the CDR3 is TGTGCCAGCAGCTTAACGCGGGGAGGTACCGGGGAGCTGTTTTTT. Amino acid sequence: CASSLTRGGTGELFF.

This chain links TRBV5-1 with TRBJ2-7; maybe TRBD1 (5 bases). Germline loops: CDR1 SGHRS, CDR2 YFSETQ. The CDR3 runs to 15 residues. The ends were cut back, 0 bases at V and 3 bases at J, with 13 bases in the middle. The CDR3 DNA is TGCGCCAGCAGCTTGGATTCGACAGACAACTACGAGCAGTACTTC. Its protein product is CASSLDSTDNYEQYF.

This chain links TRBV11-2 with TRBJ2-1; the match to TRBD1 covers 7 bases. V shed 3 bases and J 2 bases; nucleotides not matched to a gene: 4. The CDR3 covers 15 residues. The germline V gene encodes CDR1 SGHAT and CDR2 FQNNGV. CDR3 coding DNA: TGTGCCAGCAGCTTGTTGAGGGGGCCCTACAATGAGCAGTTCTTC. The encoded protein is CASSLLRGPYNEQFF. The entire variable domain, with the rest obtained from reference TRBV11-2 and TRBJ2-1, is as follows: EAGVAQSPRYKIIEKRQSVAFWCNPISGHATLYWYQQILGQGPKLLIQFQNNGVVDDSQLPKDRFSAERLKGVDSTLKIQPAKLEDSAVYLCASSLLRGPYNEQFFGPGTRLTVL.

V and J are TRBV24-1 and TRBJ2-3, with TRBD1 matching over 9 bases. The CDR3 contains 17 residues. V lost 4 bases, J lost 2 bases, and 9 bases stayed unmatched. Germline V CDR1 and CDR2: KGHDR, SFDVKD. The CDR3: CATSEDIGTGFTDTQYF. The DNA for the CDR3 is TGTGCCACCAGTGAAGACATTGGGACAGGGTTCACAGATACGCAGTATTTT.